This T cell receptor (beta chain) is from a study of T cell responses to AZD1222 COVID-19 vaccine. Assay: immunoSEQ multiplex PCR; the TCRdb copy retains only in-frame clones and omits some. The sample carries approximately 150,000 clones, 91% recorded once. The germline V gene has CDR1 MNHEY and CDR2 SVGAGI. This CDR3 contains 14 residues. V gave up 0 bases and J gave up 7 bases, with 7 bases separating them. Specimen: peripheral blood, collected on day 0 of AZD1222 vaccination. This chain links TRBV6-5 with TRBJ1-6; no reliable D call. This sequence originates from an adult in good health. CDR3 nucleotides: TGTGCCAGCAGTTACTCCTCCGTGAATTCACCCCTCCACTTT. It codes for CASSYSSVNSPLHF.